Detailed here is one T cell receptor (beta chain). V lost 5 bases and J lost 10; bases outside the gene matches: 9. The CDR3 contains 16 residues. The V gene's germline CDR1 is MNHEY and CDR2 SVGEGT. This specimen belongs to a study of T cells in Graves' hyperthyroidism and ophthalmopathy. TCR beta CDR3 sequences were amplified from RNA transcripts. The HTBI set primed first-round TCR CDR3 RT-PCR. TCRdb passed the multiplex PCR reads through MiXCR, listing each CDR3 protein once. The sample lists around 350,000 distinct CDR3 sequences; roughly 19% were seen once. The rearrangement links TRBV6-2 or TRBV6-3 to TRBJ2-1, with 15 bases matching TRBD2. The sequence was obtained from a woman between 18 and 30 years old with Graves' hyperthyroidism. The specimen was blood. The CDR3 DNA sequence: TGTGCCAGCAGTCCGATGGGACTAGCGGGAGGTAGGGAGCAGTTCTTC. This gives the protein CASSPMGLAGGREQFF.